The rows below give T cell receptor beta chains drawn from one sample of a study of shared clonotypes between healthy human individuals. Data came from immunoSEQ multiplex PCR; TCRdb stores just in-frame clones and leaves some out. The table shows 2 million to 2.5 million clones, with 85% to 95% occurring only once. Material: naive CD8+ T cells sorted from blood. Receptors originate from a man between 18 and 35 years old in good health. The CDR3 runs from the conserved cysteine through the conserved F or W. Each record gives: clone size, V gene, D gene, J gene, CDR3 DNA, CDR3 protein. The D gene is left open where the match is weak. Clone size appears in some rows only: once, few, many, or a class for an expanded clone.

clone size: .
V gene: TRBV7-9
D gene: .
J gene: TRBJ1-4
CDR3 DNA: TGTGCCAGCAGCTCGGAACCGGCTAATGAAAAACTGTTTTTT
CDR3 protein: CASSSEPANEKLFF

clone size: once
V gene: TRBV6-6
D gene: TRBD2
J gene: TRBJ2-7
CDR3 DNA: TGTGCCAGCAGTTACGGTAGCGGGACATCCTACGAGCAGTACTTC
CDR3 protein: CASSYGSGTSYEQYF

clone size: .
V gene: TRBV9
D gene: .
J gene: TRBJ2-7
CDR3 DNA: TGTGCCAGCAGCGTAGATGGGAGCGGGGACAGCTACGAGCAGTACTTC
CDR3 protein: CASSVDGSGDSYEQYF

clone size: .
V gene: TRBV25-1
D gene: TRBD1
J gene: TRBJ2-2
CDR3 DNA: TGTGCCAGCAGTTGGACAGGGGGTCCCGGGGAGCTGTTTTTT
CDR3 protein: CASSWTGGPGELFF

clone size: once
V gene: TRBV7-2
D gene: .
J gene: TRBJ2-5
CDR3 DNA: TGTGCCAGCAGCTTAGTTCGGAGCGGGGAGACCCAGTACTTC
CDR3 protein: CASSLVRSGETQYF

clone size: .
V gene: TRBV5-1
D gene: TRBD2
J gene: TRBJ2-3
CDR3 DNA: TGCGCCAGCAGCTTGTCCCTAGCGGCTAGCACAGATACGCAGTATTTT
CDR3 protein: CASSLSLAASTDTQYF

clone size: .
V gene: TRBV28
D gene: TRBD2
J gene: TRBJ2-3
CDR3 DNA: TGTGCCAGCACCCTCCGGGGGGGGCCGGCTCTCTCTACGGACACAGATACGCAGTATTTT
CDR3 protein: CASTLRGGPALSTDTDTQYF

clone size: .
V gene: TRBV12-2
D gene: .
J gene: TRBJ1-5
CDR3 DNA: TGTGCAAGTCGCCTCCCTAGTAATCAGCCCCAGCATTTT
CDR3 protein: CASRLPSNQPQHF

clone size: .
V gene: TRBV7-7
D gene: .
J gene: TRBJ1-2
CDR3 DNA: TGTGCTAGCAGCTTAGAAAATTGCGAAACTCCGGGATATGGCTACACCTTC
CDR3 protein: CASSLENCETPGYGYTF

clone size: once
V gene: TRBV30
D gene: TRBD1
J gene: TRBJ1-1
CDR3 DNA: TGTGCCTGGACCCCAAAGGGGGCAGGTTTTTTGAACACTGAAGCTTTCTTT
CDR3 protein: CAWTPKGAGFLNTEAFF

clone size: once
V gene: TRBV18
D gene: .
J gene: TRBJ1-4
CDR3 DNA: TGTGCCAGCTCGGACAGTGAGATTGAAAAACTGTTTTTT
CDR3 protein: CASSDSEIEKLFF